These 28 T cell receptor beta chains came from one sample sequenced in a study of blood T cells in healthy people across ages. Then a second PCR, running roughly 6 to 12 cycles, was carried out with a sample-barcoded 5' primer and a J-beta primer mix. One entry per CDR3 protein, called by TCRdb with MiXCR from the 5' RACE reads. The top ten clones hold approximately 0.75% of a sample with fewer than 1,200,000 distinct CDR3 sequences, about 23% of them seen once. These sequences were also reported in another study, on T cells of mothers and their children.

Input material: blood. These receptor sequences come from a girl aged 2 to 10 in good health.

There are a few counts of this clonotype. This sequence joins TRBV5-1 and TRBJ2-5; weak D call: TRBD1 (6 bases). Trimming shortened V by 3 bases and J by 7 bases, and 16 bases separated the two germline ends. The CDR3 runs 14 residues. Germline V lookup: CDR1 SGHRS, CDR2 YFSETQ. CDR3 region: CASSSGQSSGTQYF. The CDR3 nucleotides are TGCGCCAGCAGCTCCGGACAGTCGTCGGGGACCCAGTACTTC.

This chain joins TRBV5-1 and TRBJ1-4, with 8 positions matching TRBD1. The junction had 5 bases not matched to a gene; V was cut back by 4 bases and J by 3 bases. The length of the CDR3 is 15 residues. Germline CDR1 SGHRS, CDR2 YFSETQ. CDR3 DNA: TGCGCCAGCAGCCTTGACAGGGGATCTAATGAAAAACTGTTTTTT. Its protein product is CASSLDRGSNEKLFF.

The chain carries TRBV20-1 and TRBJ2-5; D uncertain. CDR1 is DFQATT and CDR2 is SNEGSKA in the germline V gene (reference sequence). This CDR3 region has 12 residues. CDR3 sequence: CSAARDQETQYF. The DNA of the CDR3 is TGCAGCGCAGCTCGGGACCAAGAGACCCAGTACTTC.

The chain employs TRBV27 and TRBJ1-5; 9 bases fit TRBD1. CDR3 length: 17 residues. The V gene's germline CDR1 is MNHEY and CDR2 SMNVEV (reference sequence). V was clipped by 3 bases and J by 1 base; unmatched bases: 7. CDR3 loop: CASSFQGGQGSNQPQHF. CDR3 coding DNA: TGTGCCAGCAGTTTCCAGGGGGGACAGGGCAGCAATCAGCCCCAGCATTTT.

This clonotype was detected only a few times. The rearrangement links TRBV6-1 to TRBJ2-5; D perhaps matches TRBD2 (5 bases). Trimming cost V 1 base and J 8 bases, with 11 bases left between them. CDR1 and CDR2 (germline): MNHNS, SASEGT. The length of the CDR3 is 13 residues. The CDR3 sequence is CASSEGLSPTQYF. Here the CDR3 DNA reads TGTGCCAGCAGTGAAGGACTATCTCCCACCCAGTACTTC.

In its sample, this clonotype was seen a few times. The V and J genes are TRBV20-1 and TRBJ2-7; the D gene is possibly TRBD2 (5 bases). Germline assignment: CDR1 DFQATT and CDR2 SNEGSKA (reference sequence). The ends were cut back, 1 base at V and 3 bases at J, with 16 bases in the middle. The length of the CDR3 is 15 residues. CDR3 coding DNA: TGCAGTGCTAGAGTGGGAGTAGGGTCAAACTACGAGCAGTACTTC. Amino acid sequence: CSARVGVGSNYEQYF.

This clonotype has only a few counts. The V call is TRBV29-1, the J call TRBJ1-3; possibly TRBD1 for D (5 bases). The CDR3 sequence is 13 residues long. Germline CDR1 SQVTM, CDR2 ANQGSEA. V lost 7 bases and J 4 bases, leaving 14 bases between the germline ends. The CDR3 reads CSAVGTPGNTIYF. The CDR3 DNA reads TGCAGCGCAGTAGGGACCCCCGGAAACACCATATATTTT.

This clonotype occurred a few times. The rearrangement joins TRBV10-3 to TRBJ1-1; no clear D gene. The CDR3 is 14 residues long. CDR1 and CDR2 (germline): ENHRY, SYGVKD. The V end lost 2 bases, the J end lost 0 bases, and 7 bases lay between the germline ends. CDR3 protein: CAISEARLNTEAFF. The CDR3 bases are TGTGCCATCAGTGAGGCCAGGCTGAACACTGAAGCTTTCTTT.

This clonotype was detected once. V usage is TRBV10-3 and J usage is TRBJ2-7; D might be TRBD1 (5 bases). Germline CDR1 reads ENHRY; CDR2 reads SYGVKD. The CDR3 runs 12 residues. V gave up 4 bases and J gave up 6 bases, with 10 bases separating them. For the CDR3, the DNA is TGTGCCATCAGTGCTAGGGGCGGCGAGCAGTACTTC. Translated, it gives CAISARGGEQYF.

V and J are TRBV7-2 and TRBJ2-3; maybe TRBD2 (5 bases). Trimming stripped 10 bases from V and 2 bases from J, with 16 bases between. The V gene's germline CDR1 is SGHTA and CDR2 FQGNSA. CDR3 length equals 14 residues. Written as DNA, the CDR3 is TGTGCCAATCCTAGCACGGGAATCACAGATACGCAGTATTTT. Translation: CANPSTGITDTQYF.

This chain connects TRBV29-1 to TRBJ2-7; weak D call: TRBD2 (6 bases). The CDR3 loop spans 17 amino acids. V was pared by 5 bases and J by 0 bases, with 23 bases between. The germline V gene encodes CDR1 SQVTM and CDR2 ANQGSEA. The CDR3 DNA reads TGCAGCGTTTCAAGTGCGAGGGACTCCCCGAACTCCTACGAGCAGTACTTC. Translating gives CSVSSARDSPNSYEQYF.

The J gene is TRBJ2-3, the V gene TRBV9, with unresolved D. The CDR3 totals 16 residues. Germline V gives CDR1 SGDLS, CDR2 YYNGEE. Trimming shortened V by 0 bases and J by 0 bases, and 11 bases separated the two germline ends. CDR3 in DNA: TGTGCCAGCAGCGTAGTGGGGTCTCCTAGCACAGATACGCAGTATTTT. This gives the protein CASSVVGSPSTDTQYF.

The genes are TRBV28 and TRBJ1-2, with D hard to call. Trimming shortened V by 1 base and J by 4 bases, and 10 bases separated the two germline ends. This CDR3 region has 14 residues. Germline V lookup: CDR1 MDHEN, CDR2 SYDVKM. In DNA, the CDR3 is TGTGCCAGCAGTTTATTTGCCGGGTCCTATGGCTACACCTTC. Residues: CASSLFAGSYGYTF.

The chain joins TRBV4-1 to TRBJ2-3, with 8 bases that match TRBD2. CDR3 length equals 16 residues. The V and J ends lost 4 bases and 6 bases, in that order; junction bases with no gene match: 12. Germline V gene data show CDR1 as MGHRA and CDR2 as YSYEKL. CDR3 sequence reads: CASSPVSGAIGDTQYF. The CDR3, as DNA: TGCGCCAGCAGCCCCGTTAGCGGGGCAATCGGGGATACGCAGTATTTT.

CDR3 sequence reads: CASSQNPGQGIEQYF. CDR3 DNA sequence: TGCGCCAGCAGCCAAAATCCGGGACAGGGAATCGAGCAGTACTTC. The gene calls are TRBV4-3 and TRBJ2-7; TRBD1 matches 9 bases. This CDR3 spans 15 amino acids. Germline V gene data show CDR1 as LGHNA and CDR2 as YSLEER. V lost 2 bases and J lost 6; bases outside the gene matches: 8.

V is TRBV29-1 and J is TRBJ1-1, with 7 nucleotides matching TRBD1. Trimming cost V 1 base and J 4 bases; bases outside gene matches: 3. Germline V gene lookup returns CDR1 SQVTM and CDR2 ANQGSEA. This CDR3 has 13 residues. CDR3: CSVEGRTGTEAFF. The CDR3 coding sequence is TGCAGCGTTGAAGGACGGACAGGCACTGAAGCTTTCTTT.

V usage is TRBV7-2 and J usage is TRBJ2-7, with D tentatively TRBD2 (6 bases). In germline, CDR1 is SGHTA, CDR2 FQGNSA. The V end was cut by 1 base, the J end by 2 bases, with 9 bases between. This CDR3 is built from 14 residues. The CDR3, as DNA: TGTGCCAGCAGCTTAGATCGGACTACCTACGAGCAGTACTTC. Its protein product is CASSLDRTTYEQYF.

This clonotype was recorded a few times. This sequence joins TRBV29-1 and TRBJ1-1; no clear D. Trimming pared 6 bases from V and 4 bases from J, leaving 15 bases between. Looked up from germline, CDR1 is SQVTM and CDR2 is ANQGSEA. The CDR3 length is 13 residues. The CDR3 loop is CSVQPGVPTEAFF. The CDR3 DNA follows: TGCAGCGTGCAACCTGGGGTCCCCACTGAAGCTTTCTTT.

This clonotype was picked up a small number of times. The CDR3 DNA sequence: TGTGCCAGCAGCTTACTTAGCGAGAGAATGGGGACCCAGTACTTC. Translating gives CASSLLSERMGTQYF. V gene TRBV5-6 combines with J gene TRBJ2-5; a weak D match, TRBD2 (5 bases). The CDR3 length is 15 residues. CDR1 is SGHDT and CDR2 is YYEEEE in the germline V gene. The ends were cut back, 2 bases at V and 7 bases at J, with 18 bases in the middle.

This clonotype was detected ten times or more. The chain employs TRBV4-2 and TRBJ2-5; TRBD2 might be the D (5 bases). There are 13 residues in the CDR3. Trimming removed 0 bases from V and 5 bases from J, with 7 bases in between. Per germline, CDR1 LGHNA and CDR2 YNFKEQ. Here the CDR3 reads CASSQDRRETQYF. In nucleotides, the CDR3 is TGTGCCAGCAGCCAAGATCGGAGGGAGACCCAGTACTTC.

This clonotype has more than one count but fewer than ten. The chain carries TRBV20-1 and TRBJ2-5; either TRBD1 or TRBD2 may supply D (5 bases each). CDR1 and CDR2 from the germline V gene are DFQATT and SNEGSKA (reference sequence). Trimming took off 6 bases at V and 4 bases at J, with 12 bases between the two ends. This CDR3 is 12 amino acids long. CDR3 protein: CSAQGGGETQYF. The CDR3 nucleotides read TGCAGTGCGCAGGGCGGAGGAGAGACCCAGTACTTC.

There are a few counts of this clonotype. V gene TRBV29-1 combines with J gene TRBJ2-7, with a tentative D call TRBD1 (5 bases). Trimming removed 4 bases at V and 0 bases at J, with 10 bases between. The CDR3 length is 13 residues. Germline V gene sequence: CDR1 SQVTM, CDR2 ANQGSEA. The CDR3 DNA sequence: TGCAGCGTTGTACTGGGGCTCTCCTACGAGCAGTACTTC. Protein sequence: CSVVLGLSYEQYF.

This clonotype was observed a few times. CDR3 nucleotides: TGTGCCAGCAGTGAAGACGAAGGTACGCAGTATTTT. It translates to CASSEDEGTQYF. This rearrangement joins TRBV2 to TRBJ2-3; D unclear. In germline, CDR1 is SNHLY, CDR2 FYNNEI. V gave up 1 base and J gave up 8 bases, with 7 bases separating them. The CDR3 has 12 residues.

Remarks on this clonotype: At one of its ends the junction is not consistent with the germline gene, which may arise from a read error. The CDR3 region is CAASEGYNEQFF. The CDR3 DNA is TGTGCCGCCAGTGAAGGCTACAATGAGCAGTTCTTC. The chain joins TRBV24-1 to TRBJ2-1; D is undetermined. The length of the CDR3 is 12 residues. Germline V gene data show CDR1 as KGHDR and CDR2 as SFDVKD.

This chain connects TRBV20-1 to TRBJ1-2; D uncertain. Germline lookup yields CDR1 DFQATT and CDR2 SNEGSKA (reference sequence). Trimming removed 2 bases at V and 2 bases at J, with 12 bases between. The CDR3 runs to 14 residues. The CDR3: CSARSWAENYGYTF. CDR3 DNA sequence: TGCAGTGCTAGATCGTGGGCGGAGAACTATGGCTACACCTTC.

This clonotype has a handful of counts. The rearrangement joins TRBV3-1 to TRBJ2-1; D may be TRBD2 (5 bases). The end of the DNA aligns better with TRBJ2-5, so the J call may be wrong. Per the germline V gene, CDR1 is LGHDT and CDR2 is YNNKEL (reference sequence). This CDR3 contains 16 residues. The CDR3 coding sequence is TGTGCCAGCAGCCAAGATACCCAGAGAGGGTGGGAGACCCAGTACTTC. It translates to CASSQDTQRGWETQYF.

This clonotype has more than one count but fewer than ten. This chain joins TRBV6-1 and TRBJ2-7; D unclear. The CDR3 spans 13 residues. Germline V gives CDR1 MNHNS, CDR2 SASEGT. Trimming cost V 6 bases and J 0 bases, with 9 bases left between them. The CDR3 loop is CASRVGSSYEQYF. The CDR3 DNA sequence: TGTGCCAGCAGGGTCGGTAGCTCCTACGAGCAGTACTTC.

This chain connects TRBV20-1 to TRBJ2-3, with D tentatively TRBD1 (5 bases). Germline V gene data show CDR1 as DFQATT and CDR2 as SNEGSKA (reference sequence). The CDR3 has 14 amino acids. V gave up 4 bases and J gave up 3 bases, with 14 bases separating them. The CDR3 region is CSATQGMETDTQYF. CDR3 in DNA: TGCAGTGCTACTCAGGGAATGGAGACAGATACGCAGTATTTT.